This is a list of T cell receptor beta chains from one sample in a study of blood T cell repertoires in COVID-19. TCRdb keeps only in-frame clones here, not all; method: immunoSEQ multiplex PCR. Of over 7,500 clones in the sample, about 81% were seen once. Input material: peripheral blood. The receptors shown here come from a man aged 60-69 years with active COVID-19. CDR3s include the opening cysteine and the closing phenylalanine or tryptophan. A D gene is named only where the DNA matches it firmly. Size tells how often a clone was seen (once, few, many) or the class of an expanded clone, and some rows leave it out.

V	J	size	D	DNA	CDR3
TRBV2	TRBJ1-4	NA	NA	TGTGCCAGCAGACCGGGGGTGACTAATGAAAAACTGTTTTTT	CASRPGVTNEKLFF
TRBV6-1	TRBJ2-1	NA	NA	TGTGCCAGCAGTGAAGCAGGCGGGACTCCGCAGTTCTTC	CASSEAGGTPQFF
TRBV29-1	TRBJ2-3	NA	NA	TGCAGCGTCACGCACAGGTCCCGCACAGATACGCAGTATTTT	CSVTHRSRTDTQYF
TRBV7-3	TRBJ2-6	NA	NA	TGTGCCAGCAGCCAAATTGGCGGCGTCGGGGCCAACGTCCTGACTTTC	CASSQIGGVGANVLTF
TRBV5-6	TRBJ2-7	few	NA	TGTGCCAGCAGCGCCGGGTGGAACGAGCAGTACTTC	CASSAGWNEQYF
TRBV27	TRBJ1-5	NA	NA	TGTGCCAGCTCCCCCCGGGGGGGAAGGGGCAATCAGCCCCAGCATTTT	CASSPRGGRGNQPQHF
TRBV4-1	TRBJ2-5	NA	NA	TGCGCCAGCAGCCAAGATTCGGGATTCCAAGAGACCCAGTACTTC	CASSQDSGFQETQYF
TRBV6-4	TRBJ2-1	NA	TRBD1	TGTGCCAGCAGTGTAGGACAGGAAAACAATGAGCAGTTCTTC	CASSVGQENNEQFF
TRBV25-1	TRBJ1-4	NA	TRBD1	TGTGCCAGCAGTAGACAGGGGGCGCGTGTTGGAAAACTGTTTTTT	CASSRQGARVGKLFF
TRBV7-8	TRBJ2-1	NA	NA	TGTGCCAGCAGCCGTTATGGGGGCGAGCAGTTCTTC	CASSRYGGEQFF
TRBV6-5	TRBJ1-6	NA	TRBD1	TGTGCCAGCAGGGACCGGGACAGGGTCTCACCCCTCCACTTT	CASRDRDRVSPLHF
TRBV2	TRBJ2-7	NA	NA	TGTGCCAGCCAGCCTGCCGGGACTGCGACCTACGAGCAGTACTTC	CASQPAGTATYEQYF
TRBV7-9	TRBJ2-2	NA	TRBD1	TGTGCCAGCAGTTATGACAGGGCAGTTCTAACCGGGGAGCTGTTTTTT	CASSYDRAVLTGELFF
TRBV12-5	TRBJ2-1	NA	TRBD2	TGTGCTAGTGGACCTTTTCTTAGCGGGGTTTTCAATGAGCAGTTCTTC	CASGPFLSGVFNEQFF
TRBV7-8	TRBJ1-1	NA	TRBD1	TGTGCCAGCAGCCTTCTGGACAGGGGCACTTTCTTT	CASSLLDRGTFF
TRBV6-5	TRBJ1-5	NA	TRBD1	TGTGCCAGCAGGGGGGGACAGGGAAGCAATCAGCCCCAGCATTTT	CASRGGQGSNQPQHF
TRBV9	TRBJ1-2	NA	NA	TGTGCCAGCAGCGGATCTAAAGGCTACACCTTC	CASSGSKGYTF
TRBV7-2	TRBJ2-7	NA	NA	TGTGCCAGCAGCAACAGTTACGAGCAGTACTTC	CASSNSYEQYF
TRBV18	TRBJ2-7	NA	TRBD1	TGTGCCAGCTCACGGACAGGGGGCCGGTACGAGCAGTACTTC	CASSRTGGRYEQYF
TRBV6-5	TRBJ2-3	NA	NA	TGTGCCAGCAGAGCCAGGGGTGCCACAGATACGCAGTATTTT	CASRARGATDTQYF
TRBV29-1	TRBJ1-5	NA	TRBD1	TGCAGCGTTGGGTATACCGGGACAGGGGACCCGAATAGCAATCAGCCCCAGCATTTT	CSVGYTGTGDPNSNQPQHF
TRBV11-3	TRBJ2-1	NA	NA	TGTGCCAGCAGCTCAGAGACCCGGGACGGACTATGGAACTCCTACAATGAGCAGTTCTTC	CASSSETRDGLWNSYNEQFF
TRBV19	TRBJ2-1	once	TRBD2	TGTGCCAGTAGTATAGAAGCGGTGGCGGGAGGGGGTAAAAACAATGAGCAGTTCTTC	CASSIEAVAGGGKNNEQFF
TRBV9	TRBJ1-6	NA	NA	TGTGCCAGCAGCGTAGCGACAGGCTATAATTCACCCCTCCACTTT	CASSVATGYNSPLHF
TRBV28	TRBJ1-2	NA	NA	TGTGCCAGCAGTTTCTCGACAGGTGGGGGCTACACCTTC	CASSFSTGGGYTF
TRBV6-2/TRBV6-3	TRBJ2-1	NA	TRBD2	TGTGCCAGCAGTTCAACCGGGACTAGCGGGAGGGCCTCCTACAATGAGCAGTTCTTC	CASSSTGTSGRASYNEQFF
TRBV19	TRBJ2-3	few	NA	TGTGCCAGTAGTATAGGGCCAGATACGCAGTATTTT	CASSIGPDTQYF
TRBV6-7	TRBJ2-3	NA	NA	TGTGCCAGCAGTTACCCGGAAAGGGCCTGGTCGGGGGACTATACGCAGTATTTT	CASSYPERAWSGDYTQYF
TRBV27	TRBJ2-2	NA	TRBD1	TGTGCCAGCAACCATGGGAGACAGGGGGCAATCGCCGGGGAGCTGTTTTTT	CASNHGRQGAIAGELFF
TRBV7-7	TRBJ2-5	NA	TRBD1	TGTGCTAGCAGCTTAAGGACAGGGCAGAATGGGGAGACCCAGTACTTC	CASSLRTGQNGETQYF
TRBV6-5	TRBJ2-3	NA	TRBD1	TGTGCCAGCACCCCGGGACAGGGGGCGTTTATGCAGTATTTT	CASTPGQGAFMQYF
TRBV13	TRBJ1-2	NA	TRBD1	TGTGCCAGCAGCTTTGCTTCTACAGGGGTGGTAGGTGGCTACACCTTC	CASSFASTGVVGGYTF
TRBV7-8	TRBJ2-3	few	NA	TGTGCCAGCAGCTTAGAAGTGGGCAGGGGTAGGAGGGATACGCAGTATTTT	CASSLEVGRGRRDTQYF
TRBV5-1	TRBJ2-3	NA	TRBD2	TGCGCCAGCAGCTCAGCGGGAGTGAGGGATACGCAGTATTTT	CASSSAGVRDTQYF
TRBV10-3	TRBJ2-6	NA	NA	TGTGCCATCAGTGATCCTGTCGTCCTGACTTTC	CAISDPVVLTF
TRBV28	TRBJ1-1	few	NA	TGTGCCGCCGGGGGGCTAATCACTGAAGCTTTCTTT	CAAGGLITEAFF
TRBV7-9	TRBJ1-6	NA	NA	TGTGCCAGCAGCTTTGGAGATTCACCCCTCCACTTT	CASSFGDSPLHF
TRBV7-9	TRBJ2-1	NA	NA	TGTGCCAGCAGCTTAGAGAGAGACAATGAGCAGTTCTTC	CASSLERDNEQFF
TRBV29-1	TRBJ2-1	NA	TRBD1	TGCAGCGTTCAACAGGGGGTTCCGCAGTTCTTC	CSVQQGVPQFF
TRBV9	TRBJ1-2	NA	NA	TGTGCCAGCAGTCCCTTGGTCCTATCGGGCTACACCTTC	CASSPLVLSGYTF
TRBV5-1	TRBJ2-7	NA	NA	TGCGCCAGCAGCTTGGTTCCGGGGGACTCCTACGAGCAGTACTTC	CASSLVPGDSYEQYF
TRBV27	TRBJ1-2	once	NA	TGTGCCAGCAGTTCAGGGTACCATACTGGCTACACCTTC	CASSSGYHTGYTF
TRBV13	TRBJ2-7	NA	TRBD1	TGTGCCAGCAGCCCTGGGACAGACCCCTACGAGCAGTACTTC	CASSPGTDPYEQYF
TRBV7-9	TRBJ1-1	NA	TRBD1	TGTGCCAGCAGCTTTGAAGGGGCAGGGGGTGAAGCTTTCTTT	CASSFEGAGGEAFF
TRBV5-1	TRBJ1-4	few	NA	TGCGCCAGCAGCTTACAAGCGAGGGAATCAGGAAAACTGTTTTTT	CASSLQARESGKLFF
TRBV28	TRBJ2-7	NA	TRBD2	TGTGCCAGCAGTTTTAGGAGCGGGAAAGGTGTCGAGCAGTACTTC	CASSFRSGKGVEQYF
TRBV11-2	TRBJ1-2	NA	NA	TGTGCCAGCAGCTCAGGACAGTTCCTTAACTATGGCTACACCTTC	CASSSGQFLNYGYTF
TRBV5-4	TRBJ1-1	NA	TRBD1	TGTGCCAGCAGCTTAATCAGAGGACAGGGGTTAACTGAAGCTTTCTTT	CASSLIRGQGLTEAFF
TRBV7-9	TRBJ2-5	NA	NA	TGTGCCAGCAGCCTGAACCTCGGGAGTCAAGAGACCCAGTACTTC	CASSLNLGSQETQYF
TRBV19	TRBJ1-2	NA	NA	TGTGCCAGTACGAGGGGAGGTGGCTATGGCTACACCTTC	CASTRGGGYGYTF
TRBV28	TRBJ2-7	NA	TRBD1	TGTGCCACCAGGACAGGGTCGGACGAGCAGTACTTC	CATRTGSDEQYF
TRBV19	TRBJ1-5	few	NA	TGTGCCAGTAGTGAAGACGGGGGTCGGCCCCAGCATTTT	CASSEDGGRPQHF
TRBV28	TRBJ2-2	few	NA	TGTGCCAGCAGTTTCATCTTCCAGGGAAACGGGGAGCTGTTTTTT	CASSFIFQGNGELFF
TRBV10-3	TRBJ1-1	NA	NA	TGTGCCATCAGACTAGGCGGCACTGAAGCTTTCTTT	CAIRLGGTEAFF
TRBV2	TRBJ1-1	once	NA	TGTGCCAGCAGTGAACGACAGAACACTGAAGCTTTCTTT	CASSERQNTEAFF
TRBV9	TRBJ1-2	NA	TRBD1	TGTGCCAGCGACAGGGCTAACTATGGCTACACCTTC	CASDRANYGYTF
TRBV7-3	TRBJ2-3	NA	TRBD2	TGTGCCAGCAGCGCTATAGCGGGGGGGCCAACAGATACGCAGTATTTT	CASSAIAGGPTDTQYF